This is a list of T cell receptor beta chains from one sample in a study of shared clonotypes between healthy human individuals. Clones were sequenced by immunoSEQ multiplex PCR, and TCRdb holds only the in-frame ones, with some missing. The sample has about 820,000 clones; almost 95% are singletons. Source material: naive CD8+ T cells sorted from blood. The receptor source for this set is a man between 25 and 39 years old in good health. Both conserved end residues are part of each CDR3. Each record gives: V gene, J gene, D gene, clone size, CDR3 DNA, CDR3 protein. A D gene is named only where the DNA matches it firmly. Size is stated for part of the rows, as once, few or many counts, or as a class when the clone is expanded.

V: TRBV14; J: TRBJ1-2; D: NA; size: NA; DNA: TGTGCCAGCAGTCAGTTTCTCCGGGATGGCTACACCTTC; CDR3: CASSQFLRDGYTF
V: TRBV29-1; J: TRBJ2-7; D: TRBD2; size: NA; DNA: TGCAGCGTCCTAGGTTGGACTGATGACACTAGCGGAGCGTCCTACGAGCAGTACTTC; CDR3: CSVLGWTDDTSGASYEQYF
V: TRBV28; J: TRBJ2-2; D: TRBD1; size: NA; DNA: TGTGCCAGCAGTTCCCAAATCTTCCTGGACAGGGCGAACACCGGGGAGCTGTTTTTT; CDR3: CASSSQIFLDRANTGELFF
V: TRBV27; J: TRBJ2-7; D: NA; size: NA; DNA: TGTGCCAGCAGTACTCTTGGGAGATTCTACGAGCAGTACTTC; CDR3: CASSTLGRFYEQYF
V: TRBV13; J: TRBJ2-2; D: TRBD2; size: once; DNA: TGTGCCAGCAGCTCCGGGGGGGCCGGGGAGCTGTTTTTT; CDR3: CASSSGGAGELFF
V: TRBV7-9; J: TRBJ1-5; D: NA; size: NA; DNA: TGTGCCAGCAGCTCCACCCAGGGGATAAGCAATCAGCCCCAGCATTTT; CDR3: CASSSTQGISNQPQHF
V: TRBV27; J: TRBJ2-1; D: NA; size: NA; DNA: TGTGCCAGCAGTTTATTATCGGGTATTTACTACAATGAGCAGTTCTTC; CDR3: CASSLLSGIYYNEQFF
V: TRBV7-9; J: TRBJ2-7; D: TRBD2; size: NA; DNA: TGTGCCAGCAGTGGACTAGCGGGAGTAGGCGAGCAGTACTTC; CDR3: CASSGLAGVGEQYF
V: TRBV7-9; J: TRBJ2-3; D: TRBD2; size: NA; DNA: TGTGCCAGCAGCTTATCGGGACTAGCGGGAGGTGGTTCTGATACGCAGTATTTT; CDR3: CASSLSGLAGGGSDTQYF
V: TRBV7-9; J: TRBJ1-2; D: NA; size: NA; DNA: TGTGCCAGCACCGCGTCGGGGGGCGTTGTCTATGGCTACACCTTC; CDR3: CASTASGGVVYGYTF
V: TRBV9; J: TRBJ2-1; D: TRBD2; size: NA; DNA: TGTGCCAGCAGCCTGAGCGGGAGGAGCTCCTACAATGAGCAGTTCTTC; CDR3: CASSLSGRSSYNEQFF
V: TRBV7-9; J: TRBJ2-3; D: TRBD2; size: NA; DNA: TGTGCCAGCAAATTAACTAGCGGGGGTACAGATACGCAGTATTTT; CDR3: CASKLTSGGTDTQYF
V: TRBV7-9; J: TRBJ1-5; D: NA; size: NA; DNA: TGTGCCAGCAGCTTTGACGAGGTTGGCAATCAGCCCCAGCATTTT; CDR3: CASSFDEVGNQPQHF
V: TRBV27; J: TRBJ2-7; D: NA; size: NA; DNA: TGTGCCAGCAGTTTAAGCTCAGGAGGGTACGAGCAGTACTTC; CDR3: CASSLSSGGYEQYF
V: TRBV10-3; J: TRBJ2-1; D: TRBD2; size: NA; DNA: TGTGCCATCAGTGAGCGGCGGGAGCCACAAGTAGGTGAGCAGTTCTTC; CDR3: CAISERREPQVGEQFF
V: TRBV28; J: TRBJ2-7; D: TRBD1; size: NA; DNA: TGTGCCAGCAGTTCCCCCGGGGGGGGGACAGGGGCCTACGAGCAGTACTTC; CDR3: CASSSPGGGTGAYEQYF
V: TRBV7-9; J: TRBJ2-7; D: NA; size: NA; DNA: TGTGCCAGCAGCTTTGGACCCGAGCAGTACTTC; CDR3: CASSFGPEQYF
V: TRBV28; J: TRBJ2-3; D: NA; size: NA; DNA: TGTGCCAGCACCGGGGCAGGGGGGTACACAGATACGCAGTATTTT; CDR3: CASTGAGGYTDTQYF
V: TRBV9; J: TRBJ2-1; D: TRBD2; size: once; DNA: TGTGCCAGCAGCGCTGGGACTATATTTGGGGAGCAGTTCTTC; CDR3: CASSAGTIFGEQFF
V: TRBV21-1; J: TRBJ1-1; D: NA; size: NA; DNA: TGTGCCAGCAGCAAAGGGGTCTACACGAACACTGAAGCTTTCTTT; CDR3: CASSKGVYTNTEAFF
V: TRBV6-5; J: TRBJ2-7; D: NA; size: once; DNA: TGTGCCAGCAAGCGGGCCTTCGAGCAGTACTTC; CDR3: CASKRAFEQYF
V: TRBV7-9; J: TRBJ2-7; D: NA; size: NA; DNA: TGTGCCAGCAGCTTAGGTCAGGGATTCTCCGAGCAGTACTTC; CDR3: CASSLGQGFSEQYF
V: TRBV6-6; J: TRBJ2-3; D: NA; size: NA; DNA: TGTGCCAGCAGCCTGACTCAGCCAGATACGCAGTATTTT; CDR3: CASSLTQPDTQYF
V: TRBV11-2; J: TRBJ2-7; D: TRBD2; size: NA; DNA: TGTGCCAGCAGCTTGATAGCGGGAACCGAGATCGAGCAGTACTTC; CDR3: CASSLIAGTEIEQYF
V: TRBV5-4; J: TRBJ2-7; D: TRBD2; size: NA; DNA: TGTGCCAGCAGCTCGGGGGGGTACGAGCAGTACTTC; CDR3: CASSSGGYEQYF
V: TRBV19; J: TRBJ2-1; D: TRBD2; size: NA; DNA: TGTGCCAGTAGTATAGAGGTCCAGCGGGAGGTTCACTCCTACAATGAGCAGTTCTTC; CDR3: CASSIEVQREVHSYNEQFF
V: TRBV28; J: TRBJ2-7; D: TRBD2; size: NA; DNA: TGTGCCGCTACTTCGGCGGGAGCCCCTCGCGAGCAGTACTTC; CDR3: CAATSAGAPREQYF
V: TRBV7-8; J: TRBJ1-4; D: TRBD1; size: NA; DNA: TGTGCCAGCAGCGAATCTGGGACAGCTCATGAAAAACTGTTTTTT; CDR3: CASSESGTAHEKLFF
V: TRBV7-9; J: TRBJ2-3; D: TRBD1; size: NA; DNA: TGTGCCAGCAGCTTAGTACCGGGACAGGGTTTATCAGATACGCAGTATTTT; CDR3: CASSLVPGQGLSDTQYF
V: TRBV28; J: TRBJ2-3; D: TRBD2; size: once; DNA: TGTGCCAGCAGTCCCCCTAGCGGGAGCGGGAATACGCAGTATTTT; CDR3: CASSPPSGSGNTQYF
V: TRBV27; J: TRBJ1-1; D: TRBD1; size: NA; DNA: TGTGCCAGCACCTCGGGACAGGGCAACACTGAAGCTTTCTTT; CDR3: CASTSGQGNTEAFF
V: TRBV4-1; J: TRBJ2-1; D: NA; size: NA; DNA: TGCGCCAGCAGCCGGAGGGAGGAACTTAAATACAATGAGCAGTTCTTC; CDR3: CASSRREELKYNEQFF
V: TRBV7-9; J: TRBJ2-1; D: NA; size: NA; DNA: TGTGCCAGCAGCCCCGGGGCTGGTTACAATGAGCAGTTCTTC; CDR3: CASSPGAGYNEQFF
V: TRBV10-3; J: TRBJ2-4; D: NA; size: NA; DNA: TGTGCCATCAGTGAGGGGGACTCACGCATTCAGTACTTC; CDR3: CAISEGDSRIQYF
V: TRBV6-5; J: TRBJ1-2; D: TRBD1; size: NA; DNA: TGTGCCAGCAGTCGACAGGGGAATGGCTACACCTTC; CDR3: CASSRQGNGYTF
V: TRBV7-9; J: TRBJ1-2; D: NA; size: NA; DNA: TGTGCCAGCAGCGGCGCAGAGCCGTGGCCCTATGGCTACACCTTC; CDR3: CASSGAEPWPYGYTF
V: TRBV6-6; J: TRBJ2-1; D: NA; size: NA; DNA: TGTGCCAGCAGCCTAGGACCGGGAAATGAGCAGTTCTTC; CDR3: CASSLGPGNEQFF
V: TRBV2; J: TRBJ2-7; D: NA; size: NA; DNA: TGTGCCATCCAACGGACTTCCATGACCTACGAGCAGTACTTC; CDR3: CAIQRTSMTYEQYF
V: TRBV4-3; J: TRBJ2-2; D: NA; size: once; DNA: TGCGCCAGCAGCCAAGATGCCCGAGGTCAGGGTCCCCTGAACACCGGGGAGCTGTTTTTT; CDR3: CASSQDARGQGPLNTGELFF
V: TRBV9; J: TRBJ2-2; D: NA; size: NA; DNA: TGTGCCAGCAGCCCCATCGGGGCCGACGGGGGATACACCGGGGAGCTGTTTTTT; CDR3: CASSPIGADGGYTGELFF
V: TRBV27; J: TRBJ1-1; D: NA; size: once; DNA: TGTGCCAGCAGTTCCGGTGGGACTGAAGCTTTCTTT; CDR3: CASSSGGTEAFF
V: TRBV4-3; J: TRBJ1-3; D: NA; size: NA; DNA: TGCGCCAGCAGCCCTGGGACGGGGACTGGAAACACCATATATTTT; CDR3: CASSPGTGTGNTIYF
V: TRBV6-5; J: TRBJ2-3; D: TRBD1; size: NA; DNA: TGTGCCAGCAGCCTAGACAGGGAAACGCAGTATTTT; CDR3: CASSLDRETQYF
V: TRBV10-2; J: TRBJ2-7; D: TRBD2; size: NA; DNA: TGCGCCAGCAGTGAGTCGACTAGCGGGAGGTTCCACGAGCAGTACTTC; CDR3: CASSESTSGRFHEQYF
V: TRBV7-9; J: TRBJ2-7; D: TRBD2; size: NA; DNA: TGTGCCAGCAGCTTACCGGGACTAGCGGGAGCCGAGCAGTACTTC; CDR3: CASSLPGLAGAEQYF
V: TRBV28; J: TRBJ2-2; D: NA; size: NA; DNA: TGTGCCAGCCTTGGGAGTAGCGCCAACACCGGGGAGCTGTTTTTT; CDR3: CASLGSSANTGELFF
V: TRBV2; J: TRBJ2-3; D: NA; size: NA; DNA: TGTGCCAGCAGTGAAGGGGTAATAGTAGACAGAGAAACGCAGTATTTT; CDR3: CASSEGVIVDRETQYF
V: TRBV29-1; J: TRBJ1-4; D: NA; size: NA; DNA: TGCAGCGTTGAAGGAGAGCCCTCCGCAACTAATGAAAAACTGTTTTTT; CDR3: CSVEGEPSATNEKLFF
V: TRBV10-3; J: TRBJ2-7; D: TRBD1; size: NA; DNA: TGTGCCATCAGTGCAGGACAGGGAGATTACGAGCAGTACTTC; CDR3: CAISAGQGDYEQYF
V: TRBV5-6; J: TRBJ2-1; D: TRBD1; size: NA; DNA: TGTGCCAGCAGCGGAGACGGGACAGGATCCCATGAGCAGTTCTTC; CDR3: CASSGDGTGSHEQFF
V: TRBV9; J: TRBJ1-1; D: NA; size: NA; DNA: TGTGCCAGCAGCCCTTGGCTGAACACTGAAGCTTTCTTT; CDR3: CASSPWLNTEAFF
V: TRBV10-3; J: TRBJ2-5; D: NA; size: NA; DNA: TGTGCCATCGGGGAGGACCACACTTCAGAGACCCAGTACTTC; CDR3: CAIGEDHTSETQYF
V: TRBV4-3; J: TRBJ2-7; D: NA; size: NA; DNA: TGCGCCAGCAGCCAAGATAGAGGAGGCGGGAACTACGAGCAGTACTTC; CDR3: CASSQDRGGGNYEQYF